A single sample gave rise to the 21 T cell receptor beta chains below, sequenced in a study of blood T cells in healthy people across ages. With a J-beta primer mix and a sample-barcoded 5' primer, a second PCR ran about 6 to 11 cycles. TCRdb reprocessed the 5' RACE reads with MiXCR, giving one entry per CDR3 protein. The table has roughly 790,000 distinct CDR3 sequences, about 42% seen once. What was sequenced was blood. These receptors all stem from a woman aged 60-70 years in good health.

V gene TRBV7-2 combines with J gene TRBJ1-5; D gene uncertain. The CDR3 is 13 residues long. Per germline, CDR1 SGHTA and CDR2 FQGNSA. V dropped 6 bases and J dropped 2 bases, with 8 bases sitting between them. Here the CDR3 DNA reads TGTGCCAGCAGTTTCCACCGCAATCAGCCCCAGCATTTT. Translated, it gives CASSFHRNQPQHF.

This chain connects TRBV3-1 to TRBJ1-1; weak D call: TRBD1 (6 bases). The ends were cut back, 2 bases at V and 11 bases at J, with 9 bases in the middle. This CDR3 has 11 residues. Germline lookup yields CDR1 LGHDT and CDR2 YNNKEL (reference sequence). CDR3 residues: CASSQTGSAFF. CDR3 in DNA: TGTGCCAGCAGCCAAACAGGGAGCGCTTTCTTT.

CDR3 region: CASSQGLAGSTPYEQYF. The CDR3 bases are TGTGCCAGCAGCCAAGGACTAGCGGGCAGTACCCCTTACGAGCAGTACTTC. The rearrangement links TRBV3-1 to TRBJ2-7, with 10 bases fitting TRBD2. Germline values: CDR1 LGHDT, CDR2 YNNKEL (reference sequence). With 1 base clipped from V and 4 bases from J, the junction kept 10 bases outside the gene matches. This CDR3 is built from 17 residues.

The chain links TRBV13 to TRBJ1-2; 7 bases are a match to TRBD1. With 5 bases clipped from V and 10 bases from J, the junction kept 10 bases outside the gene matches. The CDR3 has 13 residues. CDR1 PRHDT and CDR2 FYEKMQ come from the germline V gene (reference sequence). CDR3 loop: CASSTDRRGVYTF. CDR3 in DNA: TGTGCCAGCAGCACGGACAGGAGAGGGGTCTACACCTTC.

This clonotype was found a few times. V gene TRBV27 combines with J gene TRBJ1-2; maybe TRBD1 (6 bases). The V gene's germline CDR1 is MNHEY and CDR2 SMNVEV (reference sequence). The CDR3 loop spans 13 amino acids. Trimming took 7 bases from V and 0 from J, leaving 9 bases between them. This CDR3 is CASTDRSNYGYTF. For the CDR3, the DNA is TGTGCCAGCACTGACAGGTCTAACTATGGCTACACCTTC.

V is TRBV21-1 and J is TRBJ2-4; the table's D call, TRBD1, has no DNA check behind it. The DNA end is a closer match to TRBJ2-7, so the J assignment may be wrong. TRBV21-1 has pseudogene status. The CDR3 is 15 residues long. The CDR3: CASSKVDSSSYEQYF. In nucleotides, the CDR3 is TGTGCCAGCAGCAAAGTGGACAGTAGCTCCTACGAGCAGTACTTC.

V and J are TRBV20-1 and TRBJ2-6; no clear D. The germline V gene encodes CDR1 DFQATT and CDR2 SNEGSKA (reference sequence). The V end lost 0 bases, the J end lost 4 bases, and 10 bases lay between the germline ends. CDR3 length equals 15 residues. In nucleotides, the CDR3 is TGCAGTGCTAGAGACCCTAGTACCGGGGCCAACGTCCTGACTTTC. Translating it yields CSARDPSTGANVLTF.

This clonotype was picked up many times. The chain combines TRBV7-9 with TRBJ2-3, with D perhaps assigned TRBD1 or TRBD2 (5 bases each). V lost 1 base, J lost 7 bases, and 15 bases lay in between. Looked up from germline, CDR1 is SEHNR and CDR2 is FQNEAQ (reference sequence). CDR3 size: 15 residues. This chain's CDR3 is CASSLGRAEGNTQYF. The CDR3 nucleotides read TGTGCCAGCAGCTTAGGCCGGGCTGAGGGGAATACGCAGTATTTT.

This clonotype turned up a few times. The chain couples TRBV6-1 to TRBJ2-7; 9 bases map to TRBD1. This CDR3 has 15 residues. V lost 7 bases to trimming and J lost 4 bases; unmatched junction nucleotides: 11. CDR1 MNHNS and CDR2 SASEGT come from the germline V gene. The CDR3 coding sequence is TGTGCCAGCACCCAACAAGCGGGACAGGGTTACGAGCAGTACTTC. It yields the protein CASTQQAGQGYEQYF.

The V and J genes are TRBV7-9 and TRBJ2-7; TRBD2 matches 8 bases. The CDR3 loop spans 13 amino acids. The trim removed 3 bases at V and 6 bases at J, leaving 4 bases unmatched. The V gene's germline CDR1 is SEHNR and CDR2 FQNEAQ (reference sequence). CDR3 sequence (DNA): TGTGCCAGCAGCTTCGGGGGGGACTGCGAGCAGTACTTC. Its translation: CASSFGGDCEQYF.

The sample holds a few counts of this clonotype. This sequence joins TRBV10-2 and TRBJ1-6; TRBD1 aligns across 8 bases. The germline V gene encodes CDR1 WSHSY and CDR2 SAAADI. V shed 5 bases, J shed 8 bases, and the junction held 8 bases outside the gene matches. The CDR3 is 15 residues long. The CDR3, as DNA: TGCGCCAGCAGTCCCTCAGGGGGCGGGGATTCACCCCTCCACTTT. Translated: CASSPSGGGDSPLHF.

This clonotype appeared a single time. CDR3 residues: CASSPDRDRGPSNYGYTF. The CDR3 nucleotides read TGTGCCAGCAGCCCCGACAGGGACAGGGGACCTTCTAACTATGGCTACACCTTC. V gene TRBV7-9 combines with J gene TRBJ1-2, with TRBD1 matching 10 bases. After removal of 5 bases from V and 0 bases from J, the junction contained 12 bases not matched to a gene. Germline V lookup: CDR1 SEHNR, CDR2 FQNEAQ (reference sequence). This CDR3 contains 18 residues.

About this clonotype itself: Just one base apart from a much larger clone, this may be a read error. V is TRBV7-2 and J is TRBJ2-1; unclear D gene. CDR3 size: 12 residues. Looked up from germline, CDR1 is SGHTA and CDR2 is FQGNSA. Trimming pared 4 bases from V and 13 bases from J, leaving 14 bases between. CDR3 bases: TGTGCCAGCAGCTGGGCGACGGAGACCCAGTTCTTC. It yields the protein CASSWATETQFF.

This clonotype was recorded a few times. The J gene is TRBJ2-5, the V gene TRBV20-1, with 8 bases that match TRBD1. J was trimmed by 4 bases and V by 6 bases; bases with no gene match: 4. Germline V gene lookup returns CDR1 DFQATT and CDR2 SNEGSKA (reference sequence). This CDR3 has 12 residues. DNA of the CDR3: TGCAGTGCAAAGACAGGGGTAGAGACCCAGTACTTC. It translates to CSAKTGVETQYF.

The chain combines TRBV20-1 with TRBJ2-5, with TRBD2 identical over 12 bases. V lost 6 bases, J lost 5 bases, and 7 bases stayed unmatched. CDR3 length equals 14 residues. Germline V gene sequence: CDR1 DFQATT, CDR2 SNEGSKA (reference sequence). The CDR3 spells CSAPSGGDLETQYF. The DNA of the CDR3 is TGCAGTGCCCCTAGCGGGGGGGACCTTGAGACCCAGTACTTC.

The J gene is TRBJ2-3, the V gene TRBV20-1, with D perhaps TRBD2 (6 bases). Germline CDR1 and CDR2: DFQATT and SNEGSKA (reference sequence). The length of the CDR3 is 14 residues. The V end was cut by 5 bases, the J end by 3 bases, with 15 bases between. CDR3 sequence (DNA): TGCAGTGCTGGGGACTCCCGGGGAACAGATACGCAGTATTTT. Protein sequence: CSAGDSRGTDTQYF.

A few counts support this clonotype. V is TRBV3-1 and J is TRBJ2-3, with D hard to call. V lost 0 bases and J 10 bases, leaving 11 bases between the germline ends. The CDR3 runs 13 residues. CDR1 is LGHDT and CDR2 is YNNKEL in the germline V gene (reference sequence). The CDR3 here is CASSQDQNSAQYF. In nucleotides, the CDR3 is TGTGCCAGCAGCCAAGATCAGAACAGTGCGCAGTATTTT.

V gene TRBV5-1 combines with J gene TRBJ2-4; 9 nucleotides line up with TRBD1. Germline V CDR1 and CDR2: SGHRS, YFSETQ. The CDR3 is 17 amino acids. The V and J ends lost 3 bases and 0 bases, in that order; junction bases with no gene match: 7. This CDR3 is CASSSQWTGVAKNIQYF. CDR3 coding DNA: TGCGCCAGCAGCTCGCAATGGACAGGGGTAGCCAAAAACATTCAGTACTTC.

There are a few counts of this clonotype. The chain employs TRBV5-6 and TRBJ2-1; D is uncertain. The CDR3 covers 21 residues. CDR1 SGHDT and CDR2 YYEEEE come from the germline V gene. The V gene lost 3 bases and the J gene lost 5 bases, with 33 bases spanning the gap. CDR3 DNA sequence: TGTGCCAGCAGCTCGGTGAAGGGCCTACCGGGTTTTCGTCGACGAAACAATGAGCAGTTCTTC. This translates into CASSSVKGLPGFRRRNNEQFF.

The CDR3 spells CASSLGGLKGMNTEAFF. CDR3 DNA: TGTGCCAGCAGCCTTGGGGGGCTTAAGGGGATGAACACTGAAGCTTTCTTT. The chain is built from TRBV7-9 and TRBJ1-1; D is possibly TRBD1 (6 bases). V shed 5 bases and J shed 0 bases, with 19 bases lying between them. The germline V gene has CDR1 SEHNR and CDR2 FQNEAQ (reference sequence). The CDR3 is 17 residues long.

This clonotype appeared a few times. The germline gene is not matched at one end of the junction; a read error may be the cause. The chain couples TRBV5-1 to TRBJ2-1; D possibly corresponds to TRBD1 (6 bases). The CDR3 loop spans 16 amino acids. Per the germline V gene, CDR1 is SGHRS and CDR2 is YFSETQ. Written as DNA, the CDR3 is TGCGCCAGCAGCGAAACAGGGTATGGGATGTACAATGAGCGGTTCTTC. It codes for CASSETGYGMYNERFF.